This paragraph reports one T cell receptor (beta chain). Libraries were prepared by immunoSEQ multiplex PCR; TCRdb keeps only in-frame clonotypes and omits some of them. Of a few hundred thousand clones listed, around 80% are singletons. Germline-derived CDR1 and CDR2 are MDHEN and SYDVKM. V was clipped by 6 bases and J by 4 bases; unmatched bases: 3. This CDR3 is 13 amino acids long. This specimen belongs to a study of blood T cell repertoires in COVID-19. Sequenced sample: peripheral blood. This chain uses TRBV28 with TRBJ2-5; TRBD2 aligns across 9 bases. The TCR comes from a man aged 60 to 69 with acute or convalescent COVID-19. In DNA form, the CDR3 reads TGTGCCAGCAGCAGAGCGGGAGGAGAGACCCAGTACTTC. Its protein product is CASSRAGGETQYF.